This TCR beta chain was profiled in a study of blood T cell repertoires in COVID-19. Study-wide context: T cells, B-cell-depleted T cells, or PBMCs provided the cDNA or gDNA that served as material.

Original processing notes: Estimated nucleated cell counts came from reference gene primer amplification. TCRdb keeps only in-frame clones here, not all; method: immunoSEQ multiplex PCR. The V and J calls and the clone size are those of that table, but D and trimming were determined from the DNA. This table holds about 65,000 clones, 81% found once. Input material: peripheral blood. The receptor was isolated from a man older than 75 with acute or convalescent COVID-19.

The CDR3 region has the DNA TGTGCCAGCAGCCTGCAGGGTCCTGACACTGAAGCTTTCTTT. Its translation is CASSLQGPDTEAFF. J is TRBJ1-1 and V is TRBV6-6; tentative D call: TRBD1 (5 bases). Trimming took 6 bases from V and 3 from J, leaving 14 bases between them. Per germline, CDR1 MNHNY and CDR2 SVGAGI (reference sequence). This CDR3 is built from 14 residues.